This TCR beta chain was sequenced during a study of PD-1 blockade in mismatch repair-deficient tumors. Every patient had mismatch repair deficiency by PCR or immunohistochemistry. TCR sequencing covered three patients who responded to pembrolizumab. This clone has only one observation. Some clones are missing from TCRdb's copy, which holds only in-frame ones; the method was immunoSEQ multiplex PCR. The sample holds 100,000 or so clones; 82% are singletons and the top ten take roughly 6.3%. The CDR3 is 15 amino acids. V shed 4 bases and J 1 base; nucleotides not matched to a gene: 3. Germline V lookup: CDR1 SNHLY, CDR2 FYNNEI.

The V call is TRBV2, the J call TRBJ2-1, with TRBD2 identical over 8 bases. This receptor was taken from an adult with mismatch repair-deficient cancer. Sample: peripheral blood, taken approximately 8 months after starting pembrolizumab. The CDR3 DNA is TGTGCCAGCAGTGGGGTAGCGGGGTCCTACAATGAGCAGTTCTTC. Encoded protein: CASSGVAGSYNEQFF.